This entry concerns a single T cell receptor (beta chain). Grouping used clinical history reported by participants in a survey and questionnaire. Assay: immunoSEQ multiplex PCR; the TCRdb copy retains only in-frame clones and omits some. The sample consists of roughly 150,000 clones, over 70% of them appearing once. The CDR3 is 14 amino acids. Germline loops: CDR1 LNHDA, CDR2 SQIVND (reference sequence). Deletions cut 3 bases from V and 2 bases from J, with 7 bases between. These data belong to a study of blood T cell repertoires in COVID-19. The rearrangement uses TRBV19 and TRBJ2-2; unclear D gene. The clonotype was recovered from a man between 65 and 85 years old who had been exposed to COVID-19. Sample: PBMCs or T cells enriched from blood (not recorded which). CDR3 amino acids: CASSMVRNTGELFF. The CDR3 region has the DNA TGTGCCAGTAGTATGGTGCGAAACACCGGGGAGCTGTTTTTT. Using reference TRBV19 and TRBJ2-2 for the parts outside the CDR3, the full variable domain is DGGITQSPKYLFRKEGQNVTLSCEQNLNHDAMYWYRQDPGQGLRLIYYSQIVNDFQKGDIAEGYSVSREKKESFPLTVTSAQKNPTAFYLCASSMVRNTGELFFGEGSRLTVL.